Below, 21 T cell receptor beta chains from the same sample are listed, as sequenced in a study of blood T cell repertoires in COVID-19. Clones were sequenced by immunoSEQ multiplex PCR, and TCRdb holds only the in-frame ones, with some missing. The sample carries over 200,000 clones, more than 70% recorded once. Sequencing was performed on peripheral blood. These receptors were taken from a woman aged 55-69 years with acute or convalescent COVID-19.

The CDR3 DNA reads TGTGCCAGTGCAGGGGGCGGCCCTAACTATGGCTACACCTTC. It specifies CASAGGGPNYGYTF. The genes are TRBV3-1 (or the pseudogene TRBV3-2) and TRBJ1-2; 8 bases are shared with TRBD1. The CDR3 totals 14 residues. Per the germline V gene, CDR1 is LGHDT and CDR2 is YNNKEL (reference sequence). The V and J ends lost 9 bases and 0 bases, in that order; junction bases with no gene match: 6.

The chain couples TRBV5-1 to TRBJ1-3, with D unclear. CDR1 is SGHRS, CDR2 YFSETQ, per germline. V shed 0 bases and J shed 6 bases, with 16 bases lying between them. The CDR3 loop spans 16 amino acids. The CDR3 region is CASSLDALRGVNTIYF. CDR3 nucleotide sequence: TGCGCCAGCAGCTTGGATGCACTTCGCGGTGTAAACACCATATATTTT.

The chain uses TRBV7-9 and TRBJ2-7, with 8 bases that match TRBD2. From germline, CDR1 is SEHNR and CDR2 FQNEAQ (reference sequence). V lost 8 bases and J lost 4; bases outside the gene matches: 4. The CDR3 is 12 amino acids. The CDR3 protein is CASEREGYEQYF. The DNA for the CDR3 is TGTGCCAGCGAACGGGAGGGTTACGAGCAGTACTTC.

V and J are TRBV18 and TRBJ2-7; D may be TRBD1 (5 bases). Germline CDR1 reads KGHSH; CDR2 reads LQKENI. The V and J ends lost 0 bases and 6 bases respectively, with 9 bases between them. This CDR3 is 13 amino acids long. CDR3 sequence (DNA): TGTGCCAGCTCACCACCAGCAGGGCTCGAGCAGTACTTC. It encodes CASSPPAGLEQYF.

CDR3 protein: CASSSGQGTNEKLFF. The CDR3 bases are TGTGCCAGCAGTTCTGGACAGGGCACTAATGAAAAACTGTTTTTT. The chain employs TRBV6-6 and TRBJ1-4; the match to TRBD1 covers 8 bases. The CDR3 has 15 residues. Germline values: CDR1 MNHNY, CDR2 SVGAGI (reference sequence). Losses at the gene ends were 4 bases for V and 2 bases for J; bases not matched to a gene: 3.

The count of this clone is one. The genes are TRBV2 and TRBJ1-1, with 7 bases identical to TRBD1. The ends lost 3 bases at V and 1 base at J; junction bases unmatched: 5. The CDR3 spans 15 residues. Germline CDR1 SNHLY, CDR2 FYNNEI. The CDR3 coding sequence is TGTGCCAGCAGTGACTATAGGACAGGGAACACTGAAGCTTTCTTT. This sequence encodes CASSDYRTGNTEAFF.

The chain has TRBV18 and TRBJ2-7; the match to TRBD1 covers 8 bases. From germline, CDR1 is KGHSH and CDR2 LQKENI. This CDR3 region has 15 residues. The trim removed 3 bases at V and 6 bases at J, leaving 10 bases unmatched. CDR3 DNA sequence: TGTGCCAGCTCACCCTCGACGGCAGGGGGCGGCGAGCAGTACTTC. Protein sequence: CASSPSTAGGGEQYF.

A single count supports this clone. This chain's CDR3 is CASSTTVREVRGYTF. The CDR3 region has the DNA TGTGCCAGTAGCACCACCGTTAGGGAGGTACGTGGCTACACCTTC. V usage is TRBV19 and J usage is TRBJ1-2, with D uncertain. The CDR3 totals 15 residues. The germline V gene has CDR1 LNHDA and CDR2 SQIVND (reference sequence). Trimming pared 6 bases from V and 7 bases from J, leaving 21 bases between.

The rearrangement links TRBV27 to TRBJ1-2, with TRBD1 as a possible D gene (5 bases). V lost 3 bases, J lost 8 bases, and 22 bases lay in between. The CDR3 has 16 amino acids. Germline V gives CDR1 MNHEY, CDR2 SMNVEV (reference sequence). As DNA, the CDR3 is TGTGCCAGCAGTTTCCGCATTCAGGGAGGTGTGGAAGGCTACACCTTC. Its protein is CASSFRIQGGVEGYTF.

The chain is built from TRBV2 and TRBJ1-1; 10 bases are shared with TRBD1. The CDR3 consists of 15 residues. V shed 4 bases and J 1 base; nucleotides not matched to a gene: 3. CDR1 SNHLY and CDR2 FYNNEI come from the germline V gene. The CDR3 bases are TGTGCCAGCAGTGGACGACAGGGGGCGAACACTGAAGCTTTCTTT. It translates to CASSGRQGANTEAFF.

The V gene is TRBV9, the J gene TRBJ1-5, with 7 bases that match TRBD1. The trim removed 3 bases at V and 6 bases at J, leaving 6 bases unmatched. The CDR3 runs to 14 residues. CDR1 is SGDLS, CDR2 YYNGEE, per germline. CDR3 bases: TGTGCCAGCAGCGAGACAGGGTCCGGTCAGCCCCAGCATTTT. Encoded protein: CASSETGSGQPQHF.

The rearrangement links TRBV6-5 to TRBJ2-1, with TRBD1 matching 10 bases. The junction had 3 bases not matched to a gene; V was cut back by 7 bases and J by 6 bases. CDR3 length: 13 residues. Per germline, CDR1 MNHEY and CDR2 SVGAGI. The CDR3 DNA reads as TGTGCCAGCACCAGGGACAGGGGCAATGAGCAGTTCTTC. Amino acid sequence: CASTRDRGNEQFF.

Turning to this clone: One junction end disagrees with the germline gene, perhaps due to a read error. V is TRBV7-8 and J is TRBJ2-5; weak D call: TRBD2 (5 bases). CDR3 length equals 10 residues. Per the germline V gene, CDR1 is SGHVS and CDR2 is FQNEAQ. As DNA, the CDR3 is TGTGCCAGCAGCTTGCCCCCGGGGAACTTC. As protein: CASSLPPGNF.

This sequence joins TRBV6-2 or TRBV6-3 and TRBJ1-1; D unresolved. CDR1 and CDR2 from the germline V gene are MNHEY and SVGEGT. V was pared by 4 bases and J by 0 bases, with 15 bases between. There are 16 residues in the CDR3. CDR3 region: CASSLSGLRMNTEAFF. The CDR3 bases are TGTGCCAGCAGTTTATCCGGACTGAGAATGAACACTGAAGCTTTCTTT.

This rearrangement joins TRBV10-2 to TRBJ1-4; D is possibly TRBD1 (5 bases). Germline CDR1 and CDR2: WSHSY and SAAADI. The ends were cut back, 1 base at V and 6 bases at J, with 15 bases in the middle. The CDR3 length is 16 residues. DNA for the CDR3: TGCGCCAGCAGTGAGTACAGGACACCGACCGATGAAAAACTGTTTTTT. Protein sequence: CASSEYRTPTDEKLFF.

J is TRBJ1-3 and V is TRBV7-2; possibly TRBD1 for D (5 bases). V dropped 0 bases and J dropped 1 base, with 13 bases sitting between them. The CDR3 sequence is 17 residues long. CDR1 is SGHTA, CDR2 FQGNSA, per germline. This CDR3 is CASSLAQGSFSGNTIYF. CDR3 DNA: TGTGCCAGCAGCTTAGCGCAGGGCAGTTTTTCTGGAAACACCATATATTTT.

This clone was recorded once. The J gene is TRBJ2-5, the V gene TRBV7-6; D is perhaps TRBD1 (6 bases). The V end was cut by 3 bases, the J end by 4 bases, with 9 bases between. This CDR3 is 13 amino acids long. The germline V gene has CDR1 SGHVS and CDR2 FNYEAQ. The CDR3, as DNA: TGTGCCAGCAGCTTGTGGGGGCGAGAGACCCAGTACTTC. Residues: CASSLWGRETQYF. Based on the CDR3 plus reference TRBV7-6 and TRBJ2-5, the full variable domain is GAGVSQSPRYKVTKRGQDVALRCDPISGHVSLYWYRQALGQGPEFLTYFNYEAQQDKSGLPNDRFSAERPEGSISTLTIQRTEQRDSAMYRCASSLWGRETQYFGPGTRLLVL.

The rearrangement joins TRBV15 to TRBJ2-1; the D is unclear. The CDR3 is 13 residues long. Per the germline V gene, CDR1 is LNHNV and CDR2 is YYDKDF (reference sequence). Trimming removed 2 bases from V and 8 bases from J, with 10 bases in between. The CDR3 DNA follows: TGTGCCACCAGCAGACTAACCGAGGATGAGCAGTTCTTC. Translating it yields CATSRLTEDEQFF. Full variable domain (outside the CDR3, taken from reference TRBV15 and TRBJ2-1): DAMVIQNPRYQVTQFGKPVTLSCSQTLNHNVMYWYQQKSSQAPKLLFHYYDKDFNNEADTPDNFQSRRPNTSFCFLDIRSPGLGDTAMYLCATSRLTEDEQFFGPGTRLTVL.

The chain has TRBV9 and TRBJ1-2; D remains unclear. In germline, CDR1 is SGDLS, CDR2 YYNGEE. Trimming removed 3 bases from V and 5 bases from J, with 14 bases in between. This CDR3 has 14 amino acids. The CDR3 sequence is CASSAPAGLYGYTF. DNA for the CDR3: TGTGCCAGCAGCGCCCCGGCAGGCCTTTATGGCTACACCTTC.

This chain links TRBV15 with TRBJ2-3; perhaps TRBD2 as D (5 bases). Between the trimmed V and J ends, which lost 5 bases and 1 base, there was a span of 10 bases. This CDR3 region has 14 residues. CDR1 is LNHNV, CDR2 YYDKDF, per germline (reference sequence). Written as DNA, the CDR3 is TGTGCCACCAGCTTTCGGGGTCGCACAGATACGCAGTATTTT. This codes for CATSFRGRTDTQYF.

The rearrangement uses TRBV20-1 and TRBJ1-2; D gene unclear. CDR3 length: 11 amino acids. Germline V gene data show CDR1 as DFQATT and CDR2 as SNEGSKA (reference sequence). V was pared by 3 bases and J by 4 bases, with 6 bases between. The CDR3 bases are TGCAGTGCTAGTGCAGTCTATGGCTACACCTTC. Protein: CSASAVYGYTF.